One and the same sample provided the 32 T cell receptor beta chains below, sequenced in a study of PD-1 blockade in classical Hodgkin lymphoma (dated by TCRdb to the early 2020s). Library construction relied on the immunoSEQ multiplex PCR assay. This immuneACCESS table, as held by TCRdb, lists in-frame sequences with V and J called but not all clones. Of the missing ones, under half trace to an unresolved V gene in checked studies; the others have no known cause. In this sample the table shows 20,000 to 25,000 clones, roughly two thirds of which occur a single time. The ten largest clones represent about 3.3% of the sample. The time point label corresponds to: cycle 1 day 1 (C1D1), immediately before nivolumab initiation. Every trial patient had relapsed after autologous stem cell transplantation, and cohorts A, B and C differed in prior brentuximab vedotin exposure. Sample: peripheral blood mononuclear cells (PBMCs), taken at baseline. The receptors originated from a human donor with classical Hodgkin lymphoma.

This chain links TRBV7-6 with TRBJ2-2; 8 positions match TRBD2. This CDR3 has 16 residues. Germline CDR1 reads SGHVS; CDR2 reads FNYEAQ. V shed 5 bases, J shed 1 base, and the junction held 6 bases outside the gene matches. The DNA for the CDR3 is TGTGCCAGCAGCCCCTTCGGGGGGGGGAACACCGGGGAGCTGTTTTTT. Amino acids: CASSPFGGGNTGELFF.

This clone was seen more than once but under ten times. Other nucleotide sequences in the sample specify the same CDR3. The V call is TRBV7-9, the J call TRBJ2-2; D is possibly TRBD2 (5 bases). V lost 1 base to trimming and J lost 5 bases, with 5 bases between them. The CDR3 sequence is 13 residues long. Germline CDR1 SEHNR, CDR2 FQNEAQ (reference sequence). The CDR3 nucleotides read TGTGCCAGCAGCTTAGGAGGGACCGGGGAGCTGTTTTTT. This gives the protein CASSLGGTGELFF.

This clone was seen more than once but under ten times. Germline and junction disagree at one end, which may indicate a read error. The genes are TRBV4-2 and TRBJ1-1; 7 nucleotides agree with TRBD1. This CDR3 has 14 residues. Germline V lookup: CDR1 LGHNA, CDR2 YNFKEQ. The CDR3 reads CASSEDRANTEAFF. CDR3 sequence (DNA): TGTGCCAGCAGCGAAGACAGGGCTAACACTGAAGCTTTCTTT.

The V call is TRBV5-6, the J call TRBJ2-7, with TRBD1 identical over 7 bases. CDR3 length: 16 residues. The germline CDR1 and CDR2 sequences are SGHDT and YYEEEE. Trimming took 2 bases from V and 3 from J; bases not matched to a gene: 11. CDR3 nucleotides: TGTGCCAGCAGCTTAGGTGAGGGGGCGCAGGGCTACGAGCAGTACTTC. Translating gives CASSLGEGAQGYEQYF.

The chain joins TRBV7-8 to TRBJ1-2, with a weak D call TRBD1 (5 bases). The V gene's germline CDR1 is SGHVS and CDR2 FQNEAQ. Trimming left V 5 bases short and J 3 bases short, with 19 bases between. CDR3 size: 16 residues. The CDR3 nucleotides are TGTGCCAGCAGCCCCAGGGTTGGAGGGAGGGACTATGGCTACACCTTC. Translation gives CASSPRVGGRDYGYTF.

The chain is built from TRBV6-5 and TRBJ2-1; D gene ambiguous. The V gene's germline CDR1 is MNHEY and CDR2 SVGAGI. Trimming removed 2 bases from V and 4 bases from J, with 9 bases in between. The CDR3 has 14 amino acids. CDR3 protein: CASSYIVGYNEQFF. The CDR3 bases are TGTGCCAGCAGTTACATCGTCGGGTACAATGAGCAGTTCTTC.

This clone was counted a few times. The gene calls are TRBV9 and TRBJ2-3; D is uncertain. Germline V gene lookup returns CDR1 SGDLS and CDR2 YYNGEE. The length of the CDR3 is 18 residues. Trimming shortened V by 3 bases and J by 2 bases, and 22 bases separated the two germline ends. CDR3 in amino acids: CASSEGTPGPTLTDTQYF. DNA for the CDR3: TGTGCCAGCAGCGAGGGAACCCCCGGGCCAACACTCACAGATACGCAGTATTTT. Looking up the rest from reference TRBV9 and TRBJ2-3 gives the full variable domain: DSGVTQTPKHLITATGQRVTLRCSPRSGDLSVYWYQQSLDQGLQFLIQYYNGEERAKGNILERFSAQQFPDLHSELNLSSLELGDSALYFCASSEGTPGPTLTDTQYFGPGTRLTVL.

This clone turned up a few times. V is TRBV21-1 and J is TRBJ2-7; TRBD1 was called by the table and not checked on the DNA. TRBV21-1 is termed a pseudogene. The CDR3 is 14 residues long. Here the CDR3 DNA reads TGTGCCAGCCCCTTAGGGGACAGATTCTACGAGCAGTACTTC. Amino acid sequence: CASPLGDRFYEQYF.

The chain couples TRBV7-3 to TRBJ2-2; a possible D gene is TRBD2 (6 bases). The V end lost 0 bases, the J end lost 6 bases, and 14 bases lay between the germline ends. The CDR3 extends over 16 amino acids. Germline-derived CDR1 and CDR2 are SGHTA and FQGTGA. Here the CDR3 reads CASSLTVGTHSGELFF. The CDR3 DNA is TGTGCCAGCAGCTTAACAGTTGGGACTCATTCCGGGGAGCTGTTTTTT.

The DNA of the CDR3 is TGTGCCGCGGGGTACGGGGGGTTTAACACCGGGGAGCTGTTTTTT. It codes for CAAGYGGFNTGELFF. The V call is TRBV30, the J call TRBJ2-2, with TRBD2 identical over 7 bases. The CDR3 length is 15 residues. Trimming at V came to 8 bases and at J to 2 bases, leaving 11 bases not matched to a gene. The V gene's germline CDR1 is GTSNPN and CDR2 SVGIG (reference sequence).

J is TRBJ2-1 and V is TRBV4-3, with 9 bases aligning to TRBD1. The CDR3 runs to 17 residues. Looked up from germline, CDR1 is LGHNA and CDR2 is YSLEER. V lost 0 bases and J lost 8; bases outside the gene matches: 11. Here the CDR3 reads CASSQDYSGTGRHEQFF. The CDR3 DNA reads TGCGCCAGCAGCCAAGATTATAGTGGGACAGGGAGACATGAGCAGTTCTTC.

The CDR3 nucleotides are TGTGCCAGCAGCTCCGGGCAGCGGGGGGGCCGTTTCGATGAGCAGTTCTTC. Its translation: CASSSGQRGGRFDEQFF. The V and J genes are TRBV5-4 and TRBJ2-1; the match to TRBD2 covers 10 bases. The ends lost 3 bases at V and 8 bases at J; junction bases unmatched: 14. The CDR3 length is 17 residues. Germline V CDR1 and CDR2: SGHNT, YYREEE (reference sequence).

This clone has just one count. The V and J genes are TRBV11-2 and TRBJ2-3; TRBD2 agrees at 7 bases. Germline values: CDR1 SGHAT, CDR2 FQNNGV. This CDR3 comprises 14 residues. V shed 8 bases and J 6 bases; nucleotides not matched to a gene: 11. The CDR3 reads CASGSWGGRDTQYF. The CDR3 coding sequence is TGTGCCAGCGGATCTTGGGGGGGGAGGGATACGCAGTATTTT.

This clone was seen more than once but under ten times. V usage is TRBV7-8 and J usage is TRBJ2-7; D remains unclear. V was pared by 4 bases and J by 5 bases, with 18 bases between. The CDR3 runs to 15 residues. Germline V CDR1 and CDR2: SGHVS, FQNEAQ. The CDR3 loop reads CASSCPELLCDEQYF. The CDR3 DNA sequence: TGTGCCAGCAGCTGCCCTGAACTACTCTGCGACGAGCAGTACTTC.

The chain employs TRBV11-1 and TRBJ1-3; unclear D gene. Per germline, CDR1 SGHAT and CDR2 FQDESV (reference sequence). V was shortened by 5 bases and J by 0 bases, with 17 bases between the two germline ends. The CDR3 runs 17 residues. This CDR3 reads CASSPRIRANSGNTIYF. CDR3 coding DNA: TGTGCCAGCAGCCCGAGGATAAGGGCCAACTCTGGAAACACCATATATTTT.

The chain employs TRBV6-6 and TRBJ1-2; D uncertain. V lost 2 bases and J 3 bases, leaving 10 bases between the germline ends. Germline lookup yields CDR1 MNHNY and CDR2 SVGAGI (reference sequence). There are 14 residues in the CDR3. CDR3 sequence (DNA): TGTGCCAGCAGTTACGAAATTTTTTACTATGGCTACACCTTC. Translated: CASSYEIFYYGYTF.

This clone was detected a few times. This chain uses TRBV19 with TRBJ2-7; D is possibly TRBD2 (6 bases). The CDR3 runs 11 residues. V lost 6 bases and J 6 bases, leaving 9 bases between the germline ends. CDR1 and CDR2 (germline): LNHDA, SQIVND (reference sequence). CDR3 nucleotide sequence: TGTGCCAGTAGATGGGGAGGCGAGCAGTACTTC. Translating it yields CASRWGGEQYF.

The rearrangement uses TRBV6-1 and TRBJ1-5; no definite D call. Per the germline V gene, CDR1 is MNHNS and CDR2 is SASEGT. The CDR3 sequence is 15 residues long. The V and J ends lost 3 bases and 3 bases respectively, with 12 bases between them. CDR3 nucleotide sequence: TGTGCCAGCAGTGATGTGGGCAATCCCAATCAGCCCCAGCATTTT. This gives the protein CASSDVGNPNQPQHF.

A few counts support this clone. The chain recombines TRBV5-4 with TRBJ1-1; 7 positions agree with TRBD1. Germline loops: CDR1 SGHNT, CDR2 YYREEE (reference sequence). The CDR3 loop spans 15 amino acids. The trim removed 4 bases at V and 1 base at J, leaving 7 bases unmatched. This CDR3 reads CASSLQTGSNTEAFF. The CDR3 nucleotides are TGTGCCAGCAGCCTCCAGACAGGGTCGAACACTGAAGCTTTCTTT. Complete variable domain (other parts from reference TRBV5-4 and TRBJ1-1): ETGVTQSPTHLIKTRGQQVTLRCSSQSGHNTVSWYQQALGQGPQFIFQYYREEENGRGNFPPRFSGLQFPNYSSELNVNALELDDSALYLCASSLQTGSNTEAFFGQGTRLTVV.

This clone was seen only a few times. V is TRBV4-1 and J is TRBJ1-5; maybe TRBD1 (6 bases). The CDR3 covers 17 residues. V gave up 0 bases and J gave up 6 bases, with 18 bases separating them. The germline gives CDR1 MGHRA, CDR2 YSYEKL. CDR3 amino acids: CASSQDLVGGAAQPQHF. DNA for the CDR3: TGCGCCAGCAGCCAAGATCTCGTTGGGGGCGCAGCTCAGCCCCAGCATTTT.

This chain joins TRBV30 and TRBJ1-4; the D gene is possibly TRBD1 (5 bases). CDR3 size: 17 residues. Germline assignment: CDR1 GTSNPN and CDR2 SVGIG (reference sequence). Between the trimmed V and J ends, which lost 4 bases and 6 bases, there was a span of 24 bases. This CDR3 is CAWTPGDGYLYYEKLFF. CDR3 in DNA: TGTGCCTGGACACCTGGGGACGGATACTTATATTATGAAAAACTGTTTTTT. Variable domain in full (rest from reference TRBV30 and TRBJ1-4): SQTIHQWPATLVQPVGSPLSLECTVEGTSNPNLYWYRQAAGRGLQLLFYSVGIGQISSEVPQNLSASRPQDRQFILSSKKLLLSDSGFYLCAWTPGDGYLYYEKLFFGSGTQLSVL.

This clone was detected only a few times. The rearrangement joins TRBV7-6 to TRBJ2-7, with a tentative D call TRBD1 (6 bases). CDR3 length: 15 residues. Germline CDR1 reads SGHVS; CDR2 reads FNYEAQ. V was shortened by 5 bases and J by 3 bases, with 17 bases between the two germline ends. CDR3 amino acids: CASSPSQGTYYEQYF. As DNA, the CDR3 is TGTGCCAGCAGCCCCTCGCAGGGGACCTACTACGAGCAGTACTTC.

The chain carries TRBV20-1 and TRBJ2-7; D unclear. The germline CDR1 and CDR2 sequences are DFQATT and SNEGSKA (reference sequence). The length of the CDR3 is 11 residues. The V end lost 3 bases, the J end lost 4 bases, and 7 bases lay between the germline ends. The CDR3 DNA follows: TGCAGTGCTAGTGACGGTTACGAGCAGTACTTC. It codes for CSASDGYEQYF.

The V and J genes are TRBV19 and TRBJ2-7, with TRBD2 identical over 8 bases. Germline values: CDR1 LNHDA, CDR2 SQIVND (reference sequence). The CDR3 consists of 15 residues. V lost 4 bases and J lost 4; bases outside the gene matches: 9. The CDR3 nucleotides are TGTGCCAGTAGTACTAGCGGGCGCGGCCTTTACGAGCAGTACTTC. This translates into CASSTSGRGLYEQYF. The whole variable domain, remainder taken from reference TRBV19 and TRBJ2-7, is DGGITQSPKYLFRKEGQNVTLSCEQNLNHDAMYWYRQDPGQGLRLIYYSQIVNDFQKGDIAEGYSVSREKKESFPLTVTSAQKNPTAFYLCASSTSGRGLYEQYFGPGTRLTVT.

CDR3 in amino acids: CASSAGLAGQWGYNEQFF. The DNA of the CDR3 is TGCGCCAGCAGCGCGGGACTAGCGGGGCAATGGGGCTACAATGAGCAGTTCTTC. V usage is TRBV5-1 and J usage is TRBJ2-1; 13 bases agree with TRBD2. Germline CDR1 reads SGHRS; CDR2 reads YFSETQ. Trimming cost V 4 bases and J 3 bases; bases outside gene matches: 10. This CDR3 is built from 18 residues.

V usage is TRBV6-6 and J usage is TRBJ1-5, with D possibly being TRBD1 (6 bases). With 5 bases removed from V and 10 bases from J, the gap between germline ends came to 24 bases. The CDR3 is 16 residues long. CDR1 MNHNY and CDR2 SVGAGI come from the germline V gene (reference sequence). The chain's CDR3 is CASSVSGQSLQGPQHF. As DNA, the CDR3 is TGTGCCAGCAGTGTATCAGGACAGTCGCTCCAAGGACCCCAGCATTTT.

The chain recombines TRBV28 with TRBJ2-1; D gene uncertain. Trimming left V 7 bases short and J 0 bases short, with 13 bases between. The CDR3 has 15 residues. Germline loops: CDR1 MDHEN, CDR2 SYDVKM. The CDR3 is CASNPRAGSYNEQFF. DNA of the CDR3: TGTGCCAGCAACCCTCGGGCCGGCTCCTACAATGAGCAGTTCTTC. Supplemented by reference TRBV28 and TRBJ2-1, the full variable domain reads DVKVTQSSRYLVKRTGEKVFLECVQDMDHENMFWYRQDPGLGLRLIYFSYDVKMKEKGDIPEGYSVSREKKERFSLILESASTNQTSMYLCASNPRAGSYNEQFFGPGTRLTVL.

Judged by abundance, this clone is medium-sized. The chain joins TRBV10-3 to TRBJ1-1, with 9 bases that match TRBD1. Germline V gives CDR1 ENHRY, CDR2 SYGVKD. The V and J ends lost 1 base and 4 bases, in that order; junction bases with no gene match: 7. This CDR3 comprises 16 residues. CDR3 sequence (DNA): TGTGCCATCAGTGAGTGGGGGACAGGGTCAAGCACTGAAGCTTTCTTT. It encodes CAISEWGTGSSTEAFF.

This clone was seen more than once but under ten times. J is TRBJ1-2 and V is TRBV4-1; 9 nucleotides line up with TRBD1. The V segment lost 4 bases and the J segment 2 bases; nucleotides outside the gene matches: 11. In germline, CDR1 is MGHRA, CDR2 YSYEKL. This CDR3 is built from 17 residues. The CDR3 sequence is CASSPDSTGGVNYGYTF. In DNA, the CDR3 is TGCGCCAGCAGCCCAGACAGTACAGGGGGCGTAAACTATGGCTACACCTTC.

The chain couples TRBV5-5 to TRBJ1-3; 7 bases match TRBD1. The CDR3 consists of 16 residues. Germline CDR1 and CDR2: SGHKS and YYEKEE (reference sequence). V gave up 0 bases and J gave up 4 bases; unmatched junction bases: 7. The CDR3 DNA follows: TGTGCCAGCAGCTTGGTTCCACTGACAGGGGGAAACACCATATATTTT. This sequence encodes CASSLVPLTGGNTIYF.

The rearrangement links TRBV30 to TRBJ2-7; 10 nucleotides agree with TRBD1. With 2 bases clipped from V and 4 bases from J, the junction kept 8 bases outside the gene matches. Germline V gene sequence: CDR1 GTSNPN, CDR2 SVGIG (reference sequence). The CDR3 sequence is 15 residues long. In DNA form, the CDR3 reads TGTGCCTGGAGTTCTCTTCGGACAGGGGGTTACGAGCAGTACTTC. Translated: CAWSSLRTGGYEQYF.

The J gene is TRBJ2-7, the V gene TRBV9; possible D gene TRBD1, 7 bases. From germline, CDR1 is SGDLS and CDR2 YYNGEE. This CDR3 spans 14 amino acids. Between the trimmed V and J ends, which lost 0 bases and 7 bases, there was a span of 14 bases. The CDR3 reads CASSVEEGAGEQYF. The CDR3 DNA reads TGTGCCAGCAGCGTAGAGGAGGGGGCAGGGGAGCAGTACTTC.